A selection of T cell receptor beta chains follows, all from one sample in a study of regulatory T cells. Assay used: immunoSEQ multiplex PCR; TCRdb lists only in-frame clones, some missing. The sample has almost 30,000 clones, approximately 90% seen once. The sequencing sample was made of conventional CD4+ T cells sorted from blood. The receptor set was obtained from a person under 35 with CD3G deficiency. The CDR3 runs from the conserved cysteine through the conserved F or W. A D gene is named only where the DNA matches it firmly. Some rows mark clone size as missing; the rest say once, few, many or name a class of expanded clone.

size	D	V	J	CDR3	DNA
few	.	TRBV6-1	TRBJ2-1	CASSEGQDYNEQFF	TGTGCCAGCAGTGAAGGGCAGGATTACAATGAGCAGTTCTTC
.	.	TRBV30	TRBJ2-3	CAWSDLSDTQYF	TGTGCCTGGAGCGATTTATCCGATACGCAGTATTTT
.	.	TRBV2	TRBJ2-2	CASSSGGTGELFF	TGTGCCAGCAGTTCCGGAGGAACCGGGGAGCTGTTTTTT
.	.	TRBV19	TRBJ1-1	CASSLPGRGRAFF	TGTGCCAGTAGTTTGCCGGGCAGAGGACGAGCTTTCTTT
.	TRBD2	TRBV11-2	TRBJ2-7	CASSFWRGGGEQYF	TGTGCCAGCAGCTTTTGGCGGGGGGGAGGAGAGCAGTACTTC
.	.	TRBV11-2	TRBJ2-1	CASSLGFRESYNEQFF	TGTGCCAGCAGCTTAGGGTTCAGGGAGTCTTACAATGAGCAGTTCTTC
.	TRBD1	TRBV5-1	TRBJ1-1	CASSLGQGSSGEAFF	TGCGCCAGCAGCTTGGGACAGGGGAGTAGCGGTGAAGCTTTCTTT
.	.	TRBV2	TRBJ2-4	CASSVTFPSRYF	TGTGCCAGCAGTGTGACATTCCCGAGTCGCTACTTC
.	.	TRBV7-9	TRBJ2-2	CASSLGRVGNTGELFF	TGTGCCAGCAGCTTGGGACGAGTCGGGAACACCGGGGAGCTGTTTTTT
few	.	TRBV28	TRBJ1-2	CASSLGRSSYGYTF	TGTGCCAGCAGTTTGGGAAGAAGTAGCTATGGCTACACCTTC
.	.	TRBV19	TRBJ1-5	CASSMMGNQPQHF	TGTGCTAGTAGTATGATGGGCAATCAGCCCCAGCATTTT
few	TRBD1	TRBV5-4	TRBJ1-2	CASSPGQGYGYTF	TGTGCCAGCAGCCCCGGACAGGGCTATGGCTACACCTTC
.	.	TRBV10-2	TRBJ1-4	CASSPRGGTPNEKLFF	TGCGCCAGCAGCCCCCGCGGCGGGACACCTAATGAAAAACTGTTTTTT
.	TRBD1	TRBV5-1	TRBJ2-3	CASRPTGDETDTQYF	TGCGCCAGCCGACCGACAGGGGATGAGACAGATACGCAGTATTTT
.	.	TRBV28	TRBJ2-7	CASSRQYYEQYF	TGTGCCAGCAGTCGACAGTACTACGAGCAGTACTTC
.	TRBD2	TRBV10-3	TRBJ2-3	CAISQGTSGGTDTQYF	TGTGCCATCAGTCAAGGGACTAGCGGGGGGACAGATACGCAGTATTTT
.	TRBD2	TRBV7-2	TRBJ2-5	CASSFRRGGAQYF	TGTGCCAGCAGCTTTCGGCGGGGGGGTGCCCAGTACTTC
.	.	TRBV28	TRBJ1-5	CASSLGSHQPQHF	TGTGCCAGCAGTTTAGGGTCCCATCAGCCCCAGCATTTT
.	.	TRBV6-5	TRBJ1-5	CASSLGWNGQPQHF	TGTGCCAGCAGCCTTGGTTGGAACGGTCAGCCCCAGCATTTT
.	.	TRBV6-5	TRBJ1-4	CASSYGPDEKLFF	TGTGCCAGCAGTTACGGACCCGATGAAAAACTGTTTTTT
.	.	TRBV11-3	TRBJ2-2	CASSPGPAGPTGELFF	TGTGCCAGCAGCCCAGGACCCGCCGGGCCAACCGGGGAGCTGTTTTTT
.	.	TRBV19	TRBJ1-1	CASSIGKMNTEAFF	TGTGCCAGTAGTATAGGGAAGATGAACACTGAAGCTTTCTTT
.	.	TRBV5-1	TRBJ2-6	CASSTTLQGSGANVLTF	TGCGCCAGCAGCACCACCCTACAGGGCTCTGGGGCCAACGTCCTGACTTTC
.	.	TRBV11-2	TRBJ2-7	CASSQGPDPDYYEQYF	TGTGCCAGCAGCCAGGGACCAGACCCCGACTACTACGAGCAGTACTTC
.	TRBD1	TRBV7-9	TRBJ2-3	CASSLNRGTSTDTQYF	TGTGCCAGCAGCTTAAACAGGGGAACCAGCACAGATACGCAGTATTTT
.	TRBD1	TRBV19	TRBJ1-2	CASSPQGMGRLNYGYTF	TGTGCCAGTAGTCCACAGGGGATGGGTCGCCTTAACTATGGCTACACCTTC
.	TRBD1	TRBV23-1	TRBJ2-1	CASSLWDREGNEQFF	TGCGCCAGCAGCCTCTGGGACAGGGAGGGCAATGAGCAGTTCTTC
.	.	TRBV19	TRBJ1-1	CASSTAGRMRAEAFF	TGTGCCAGTAGTACCGCCGGGAGGATGCGAGCTGAAGCTTTCTTT
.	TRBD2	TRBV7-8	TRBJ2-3	CASSWRGLAASTDTQYF	TGTGCCAGCAGCTGGAGGGGACTAGCGGCTAGCACAGATACGCAGTATTTT
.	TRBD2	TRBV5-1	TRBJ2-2	CASSLTSGRDTGELFF	TGCGCCAGCAGCCTAACTAGCGGGAGAGACACCGGGGAGCTGTTTTTT
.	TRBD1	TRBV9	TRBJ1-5	CASSPGQERNQPQHF	TGTGCCAGCAGCCCGGGACAGGAACGCAATCAGCCCCAGCATTTT
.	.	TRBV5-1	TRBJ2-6	CASSSRGGSGANVLTF	TGCGCCAGCAGCTCCCGGGGCGGCTCTGGGGCCAACGTCCTGACTTTC
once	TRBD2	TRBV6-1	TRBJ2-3	CASRKGLGGDTQYF	TGTGCCAGCAGAAAGGGACTAGGTGGAGATACGCAGTATTTT
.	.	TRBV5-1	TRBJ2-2	CASSLVSGAGELFF	TGCGCCAGCAGCTTAGTGTCGGGAGCCGGGGAGCTGTTTTTT
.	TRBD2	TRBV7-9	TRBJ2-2	CASSPAGVRAGELFF	TGTGCCAGCAGCCCAGCGGGAGTGAGGGCCGGGGAGCTGTTTTTT
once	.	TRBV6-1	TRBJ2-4	CASSEVAKNIQYF	TGTGCCAGCAGTGAAGTAGCCAAAAACATTCAGTACTTC
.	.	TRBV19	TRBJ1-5	CASSTSQGIGNQPQHF	TGTGCCAGTAGTACGTCTCAGGGGATTGGCAATCAGCCCCAGCATTTT
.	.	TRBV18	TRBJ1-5	CASSLGLDQPQHF	TGTGCCAGCTCATTGGGTCTTGATCAGCCCCAGCATTTT
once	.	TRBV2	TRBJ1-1	CASTLEGGNTEAFF	TGTGCCAGCACATTGGAGGGAGGGAACACTGAAGCTTTCTTT
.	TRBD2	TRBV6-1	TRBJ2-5	CASVLGGQETQYF	TGTGCCAGTGTTCTGGGAGGGCAGGAGACCCAGTACTTC
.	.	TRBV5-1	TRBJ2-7	CASSLDGQGNREQYF	TGCGCCAGCAGCTTGGACGGACAAGGTAACCGCGAGCAGTACTTC